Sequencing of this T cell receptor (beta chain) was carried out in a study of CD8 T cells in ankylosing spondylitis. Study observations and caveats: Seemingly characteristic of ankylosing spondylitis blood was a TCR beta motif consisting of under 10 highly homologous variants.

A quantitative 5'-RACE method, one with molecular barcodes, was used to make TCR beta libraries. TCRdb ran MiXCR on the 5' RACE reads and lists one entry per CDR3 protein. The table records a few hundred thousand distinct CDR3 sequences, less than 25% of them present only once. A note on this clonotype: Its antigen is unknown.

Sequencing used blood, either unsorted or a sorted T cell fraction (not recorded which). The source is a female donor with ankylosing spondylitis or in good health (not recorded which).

The DNA for the CDR3 is TGTGCCAGTAGTAGCCCCGGGACGTCCGTGATGAACACTGAAGCTTTCTTT. It codes for CASSSPGTSVMNTEAFF. The gene calls are TRBV19 and TRBJ1-1, with a tentative D call TRBD1 (5 bases). Germline loops: CDR1 LNHDA, CDR2 SQIVND (reference sequence). V lost 4 bases to trimming and J lost 0 bases, with 18 bases between them. The CDR3 covers 17 residues. Variable domain in full (rest from reference TRBV19 and TRBJ1-1): DGGITQSPKYLFRKEGQNVTLSCEQNLNHDAMYWYRQDPGQGLRLIYYSQIVNDFQKGDIAEGYSVSREKKESFPLTVTSAQKNPTAFYLCASSSPGTSVMNTEAFFGQGTRLTVV.